The 6 T cell receptor beta chains below all came from one sample that was sequenced in a study of follicular helper T cells after annual influenza vaccination. Sequenced by immunoSEQ multiplex PCR; TCRdb stores in-frame clones only, minus some. This sample has more than 7,500 clones, with more than 65% found just once. Specified time point: 2014-2015 season, pre-vaccination. Here the sequenced sample was CXCR5+ CD38- circulating T follicular helper cells from blood, taken on the day of influenza vaccination. Subset noted: circulating Tfh, non-naive CD4+CXCR5+PD-1+ (ICOS+CD38+ or ICOS-CD38-). These TCRs come from an adult who received the influenza vaccine.

This chain links TRBV6-4 with TRBJ1-4; D remains ambiguous. Germline V lookup: CDR1 MRHNA, CDR2 SNTAGT. V lost 4 bases and J 4 bases, leaving 10 bases between the germline ends. The CDR3 extends over 14 amino acids. The CDR3 DNA is TGTGCCAGCAGTGCGAATGTGGTTAATGAAAAACTGTTTTTT. This sequence encodes CASSANVVNEKLFF.

This chain links TRBV27 with TRBJ1-1, with D maybe TRBD1 (6 bases). Germline V gene lookup returns CDR1 MNHEY and CDR2 SMNVEV (reference sequence). This CDR3 region has 14 residues. Trimming stripped 4 bases from V and 0 bases from J, with 9 bases between. The CDR3 DNA is TGTGCCAGCAGTTATGGGGGGCTGAACACTGAAGCTTTCTTT. This gives the protein CASSYGGLNTEAFF.

The genes are TRBV21-1 and TRBJ2-1; the table assigns TRBD1, which was not confirmed against the DNA. TRBV21-1 is labeled a pseudogene. The CDR3 runs to 17 residues. This chain's CDR3 is CASRGPVATPSDNEQFF. In DNA form, the CDR3 reads TGTGCCAGCAGGGGGCCTGTAGCTACACCATCCGACAATGAGCAGTTCTTC.

CDR3 DNA: TGTGCCAGCAGCTTAGCCTTTGGACAGGGGTCCTACGAGCAGTACTTC. Translating gives CASSLAFGQGSYEQYF. The chain couples TRBV7-8 to TRBJ2-7, with 9 nucleotides matching TRBD1. This CDR3 contains 16 residues. Germline CDR1 is SGHVS and CDR2 is FQNEAQ. J gave up 1 base and V 0 bases, and 4 bases lay outside the gene matches.

This clone was detected only a few times. V gene TRBV6-5 combines with J gene TRBJ2-7, with 10 bases matching TRBD2. Germline assignment: CDR1 MNHEY and CDR2 SVGAGI. CDR3 length: 15 residues. With V trimmed by 4 bases and J by 2 bases, 5 bases remained unmatched. The CDR3, as DNA: TGTGCCAGCAGTTTCCAAACTAGCGGGGCCTACGAGCAGTACTTC. Amino acids: CASSFQTSGAYEQYF.

The rearrangement joins TRBV7-2 to TRBJ1-6, with D perhaps TRBD1 (5 bases). The CDR3 contains 12 residues. V shed 5 bases and J shed 10 bases, with 9 bases lying between them. The germline CDR1 and CDR2 sequences are SGHTA and FQGNSA. CDR3 DNA: TGTGCCAGCAGCATTGACAGATCACCCCTCCACTTT. Its protein product is CASSIDRSPLHF.